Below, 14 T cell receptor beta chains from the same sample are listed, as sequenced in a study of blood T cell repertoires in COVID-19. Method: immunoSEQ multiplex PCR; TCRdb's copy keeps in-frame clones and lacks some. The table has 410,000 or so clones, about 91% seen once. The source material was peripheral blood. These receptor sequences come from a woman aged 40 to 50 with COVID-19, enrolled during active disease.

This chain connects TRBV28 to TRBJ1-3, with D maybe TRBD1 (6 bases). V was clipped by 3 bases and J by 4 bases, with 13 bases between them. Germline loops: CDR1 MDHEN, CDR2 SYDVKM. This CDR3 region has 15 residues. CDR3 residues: CASSFIWTAGNTIYF. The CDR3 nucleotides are TGTGCCAGCAGTTTTATCTGGACAGCCGGAAACACCATATATTTT.

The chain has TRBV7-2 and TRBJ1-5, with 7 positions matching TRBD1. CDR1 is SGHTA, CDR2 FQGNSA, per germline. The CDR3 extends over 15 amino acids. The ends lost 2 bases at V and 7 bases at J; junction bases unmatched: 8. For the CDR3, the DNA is TGTGCCAGCAGCTTAACGGGACAGAATTTACAGCCCCAGCATTTT. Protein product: CASSLTGQNLQPQHF.

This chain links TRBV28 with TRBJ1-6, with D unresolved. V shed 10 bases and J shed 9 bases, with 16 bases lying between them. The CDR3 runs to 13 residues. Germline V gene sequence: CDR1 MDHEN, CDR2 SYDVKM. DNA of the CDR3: TGTGCCACCAGAACCCTAGACGGTTCACCCCTCCACTTT. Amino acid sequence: CATRTLDGSPLHF.

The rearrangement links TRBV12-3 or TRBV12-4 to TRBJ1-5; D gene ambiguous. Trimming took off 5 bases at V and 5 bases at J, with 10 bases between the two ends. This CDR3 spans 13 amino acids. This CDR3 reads CASSAFSDQPQHF. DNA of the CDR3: TGTGCCAGCAGTGCATTCAGCGATCAGCCCCAGCATTTT.

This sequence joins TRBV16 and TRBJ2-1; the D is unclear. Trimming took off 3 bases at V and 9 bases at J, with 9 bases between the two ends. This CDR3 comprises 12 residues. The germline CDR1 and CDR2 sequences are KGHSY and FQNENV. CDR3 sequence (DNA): TGTGCCAGCAGCCACTCCGACACTGAGCAGTTCTTC. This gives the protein CASSHSDTEQFF.

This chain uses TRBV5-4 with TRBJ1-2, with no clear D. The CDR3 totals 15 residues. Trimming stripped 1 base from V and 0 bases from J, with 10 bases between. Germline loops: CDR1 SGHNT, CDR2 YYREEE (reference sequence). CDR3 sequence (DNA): TGTGCCAGCAGCTTGCCAGGAGGATCTAACTATGGCTACACCTTC. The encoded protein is CASSLPGGSNYGYTF.

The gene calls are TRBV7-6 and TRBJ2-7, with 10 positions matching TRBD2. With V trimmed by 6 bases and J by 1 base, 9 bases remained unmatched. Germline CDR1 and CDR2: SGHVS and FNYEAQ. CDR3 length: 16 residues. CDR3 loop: CASRRDGTSESYEQYF. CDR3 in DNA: TGTGCCAGCAGGCGTGACGGGACTAGCGAATCCTACGAGCAGTACTTC. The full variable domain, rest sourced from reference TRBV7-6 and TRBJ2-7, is GAGVSQSPRYKVTKRGQDVALRCDPISGHVSLYWYRQALGQGPEFLTYFNYEAQQDKSGLPNDRFSAERPEGSISTLTIQRTEQRDSAMYRCASRRDGTSESYEQYFGPGTRLTVT.

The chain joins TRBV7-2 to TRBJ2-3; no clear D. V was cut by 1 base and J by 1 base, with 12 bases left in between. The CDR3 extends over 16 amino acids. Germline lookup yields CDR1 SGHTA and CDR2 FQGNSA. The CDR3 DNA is TGTGCCAGCAGCTTAGGTTCCTCGAGCGGCACAGATACGCAGTATTTT. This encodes CASSLGSSSGTDTQYF.

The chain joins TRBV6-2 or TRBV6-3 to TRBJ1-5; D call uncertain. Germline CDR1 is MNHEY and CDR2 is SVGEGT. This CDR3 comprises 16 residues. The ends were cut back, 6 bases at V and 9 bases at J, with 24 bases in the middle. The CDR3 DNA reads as TGTGCCAGCAGCTGGAGAGGTGAGGAGGGATTACGGCCCCAGCATTTT. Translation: CASSWRGEEGLRPQHF.

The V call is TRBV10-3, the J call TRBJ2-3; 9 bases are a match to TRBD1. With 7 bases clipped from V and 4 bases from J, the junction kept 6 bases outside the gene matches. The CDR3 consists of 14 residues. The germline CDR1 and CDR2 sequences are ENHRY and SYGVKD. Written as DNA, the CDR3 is TGTGCCATCACCGGGACAGGGCCCGCAGATACGCAGTATTTT. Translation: CAITGTGPADTQYF.

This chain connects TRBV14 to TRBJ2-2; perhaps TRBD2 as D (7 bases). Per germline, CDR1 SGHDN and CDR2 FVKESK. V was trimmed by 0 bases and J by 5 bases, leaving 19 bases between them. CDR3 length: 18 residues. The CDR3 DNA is TGTGCCAGCAGCCAAGAAATTCGGGGGGCGAAATGGACCGGGGAGCTGTTTTTT. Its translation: CASSQEIRGAKWTGELFF.

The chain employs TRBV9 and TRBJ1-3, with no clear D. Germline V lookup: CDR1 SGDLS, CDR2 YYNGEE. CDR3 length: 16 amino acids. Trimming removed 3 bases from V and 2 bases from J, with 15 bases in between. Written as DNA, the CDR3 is TGTGCCAGCAGCGGAACATCCACGGGGACTGGAAACACCATATATTTT. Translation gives CASSGTSTGTGNTIYF.

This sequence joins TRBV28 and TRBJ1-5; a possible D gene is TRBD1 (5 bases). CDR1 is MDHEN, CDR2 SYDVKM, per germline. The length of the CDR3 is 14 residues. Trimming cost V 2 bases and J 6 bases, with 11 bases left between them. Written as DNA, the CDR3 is TGTGCCAGCAGTTTAGCGGGGCGCGGTCAGCCCCAGCATTTT. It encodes CASSLAGRGQPQHF.

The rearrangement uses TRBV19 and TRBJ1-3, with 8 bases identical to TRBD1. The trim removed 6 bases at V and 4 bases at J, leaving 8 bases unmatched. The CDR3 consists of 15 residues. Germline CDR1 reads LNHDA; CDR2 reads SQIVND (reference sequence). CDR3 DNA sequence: TGTGCCAGTAGCAACGACAGGGGAGGGGGAAACACCATATATTTT. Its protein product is CASSNDRGGGNTIYF.